The present T cell receptor beta chain was sequenced within a study of blood T cell repertoires in COVID-19. The CDR3 length is 16 residues. Germline CDR1 is MGHDK and CDR2 is SYGVNS. With V trimmed by 3 bases and J by 1 base, 5 bases remained unmatched. In the original analysis: It was from reference gene primer amplification that nucleated cell counts were estimated. Using immunoSEQ multiplex PCR, the repertoire was profiled, and TCRdb retains in-frame clones only, with some absent. V and J calls and clone size come straight from that table; D and trimming were deduced from the DNA. The data hold about 250,000 clones, with about nine tenths observed a single time.

The origin of this receptor is a woman aged 40 to 49 who had recovered from COVID-19. Material for sequencing was peripheral blood. V and J are TRBV25-1 and TRBJ2-3; 9 nucleotides align to TRBD1. CDR3 loop: CASSDGTGIGTDTQYF. DNA for the CDR3: TGTGCCAGCAGTGATGGGACAGGGATAGGCACAGATACGCAGTATTTT.